The entry below describes one TCR beta chain. The sample originates from a study of T cell responses to AZD1222 COVID-19 vaccine. The CDR3 spans 16 residues. The trim removed 4 bases at V and 1 base at J, leaving 4 bases unmatched. From germline, CDR1 is SGHKS and CDR2 YYEKEE (reference sequence). The repertoire was sequenced with immunoSEQ multiplex PCR; TCRdb's copy has only in-frame clones and lacks some. The sample lists 150,000 or so clones, about 88% occurring once. This TCR derives from an adult in good health. The V call is TRBV5-5, the J call TRBJ2-5; 13 bases fit TRBD2. Sequences were derived from peripheral blood, sampled on day 0 of AZD1222 vaccination. The CDR3 loop is CASSPTSGRRQETQYF. CDR3 nucleotide sequence: TGTGCCAGCAGCCCGACTAGCGGGAGGCGCCAAGAGACCCAGTACTTC.